The text below deals with one T cell receptor beta chain. The antigen remains unidentified. The PCR made use of 60 Vbeta and 13 Jbeta primers. The method was immunoSEQ multiplex PCR; TCRdb's version includes in-frame clones alone and lacks a portion of them. The repertoire consists of approximately 220,000 clones, with over 75% occurring once and the leading ten covering around 1.8%. The data were obtained in a study of cytomegalovirus exposure and HLA in healthy donors. Study conclusions and caveats: A few CMV-associated chains were confirmed in vitro to be specific for CMV antigens.

CDR1 is MNHEY, CDR2 SVGAGI, per germline. The CDR3 has 13 residues. This sequence originates from a man aged 18 to 35 in good health and CMV-seronegative. The V call is TRBV6-5, the J call TRBJ2-5; weak D call: TRBD2 (5 bases). The better agreement between TRBJ2-7 and the DNA end casts doubt on the J call. The sequencing sample was made of PBMCs. CDR3 DNA sequence: TGTGCCAGCGGTACGGGATCCTCCTACGAGCAGTACTTC. Its protein is CASGTGSSYEQYF.